This T cell receptor (beta chain) emerged from a study of control samples from healthy donors and cancer patients. Germline V gene data show CDR1 as SGHVS and CDR2 as FQNEAQ. The CDR3 sequence is 16 residues long. V trimming: 5 bases; J trimming: 1 base; junction bases outside the gene matches: 7. This clone was counted once. Measured with immunoSEQ multiplex PCR; TCRdb has only the in-frame clones, and not every one. This table holds more than 95,000 clones, 83% found once. Material for sequencing was blood. J is TRBJ2-1 and V is TRBV7-8; 8 bases are a match to TRBD1. This receptor was taken from a woman aged 45 to 65 in good health. The CDR3 DNA reads as TGTGCCAGCAGCGCAACAGGGGGTAGGTCCTACAATGAGCAGTTCTTC. The encoded protein is CASSATGGRSYNEQFF.